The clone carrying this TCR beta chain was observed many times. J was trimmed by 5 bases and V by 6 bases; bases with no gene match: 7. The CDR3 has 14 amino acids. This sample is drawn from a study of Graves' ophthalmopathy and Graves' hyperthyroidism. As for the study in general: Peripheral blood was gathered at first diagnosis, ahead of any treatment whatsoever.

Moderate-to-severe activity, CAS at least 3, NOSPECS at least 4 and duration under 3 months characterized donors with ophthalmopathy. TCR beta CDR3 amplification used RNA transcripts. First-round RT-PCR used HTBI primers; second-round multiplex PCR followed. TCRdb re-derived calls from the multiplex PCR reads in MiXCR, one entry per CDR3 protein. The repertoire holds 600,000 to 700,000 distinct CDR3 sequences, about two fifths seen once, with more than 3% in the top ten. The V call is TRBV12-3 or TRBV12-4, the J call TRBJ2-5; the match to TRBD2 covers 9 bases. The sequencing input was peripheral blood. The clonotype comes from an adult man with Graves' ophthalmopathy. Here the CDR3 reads CASSWRGGRETQYF. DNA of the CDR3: TGTGCCAGCAGCTGGCGGGGGGGCCGGGAGACCCAGTACTTC.